This T cell receptor beta chain was sequenced during a study of blood T cell repertoires in COVID-19. This CDR3 has 14 amino acids. Germline V CDR1 and CDR2: LGHNT, FRNRAP. V gave up 4 bases and J gave up 0 bases, with 8 bases separating them. TCRdb keeps only in-frame clones here, not all; method: immunoSEQ multiplex PCR. The table lists about 120,000 clones, 80% of them singletons, with 1.5% to 2% in the top ten. This clone was seen only once. Sample: peripheral blood. The sequence was collected from a man aged 70 or older with acute or convalescent COVID-19. The chain joins TRBV12-5 to TRBJ2-3; D possibly corresponds to TRBD2 (6 bases). DNA for the CDR3: TGTGCTAGTGGTTACGGGAGAAGCACAGATACGCAGTATTTT. Protein sequence: CASGYGRSTDTQYF.